This T cell receptor beta chain was documented in a study of blood T cell repertoires in COVID-19 (dated by TCRdb to the early 2020s). Study-level background: The collaborator samples originated in the United States, Italy and Spain and spanned the acute and convalescent phases of COVID-19. The samples were drawn from the first 160 participants of the ongoing ImmuneRACE study and from 950 to 1,500 subjects provided by 6 global collaborators. Nearly every sample came with metadata listing a de-identified subject ID, COVID-19 status, age in years and sex. The material from the prospective study consisted of cDNA or gDNA derived from T cells, B-cell-depleted T cells, or PBMCs. A freely available public database, intended as a resource for researchers studying the immune response to SARS-CoV-2, is where the repertoires were released. Where available, HLA class I and class II types were taken from metadata supplied by the sample provider and were not determined by assay-based typing. Subjects who had been exposed to COVID-19, were actively infected with it, or had recovered from it provided the deeply sampled blood TCRbeta repertoires that made up the dataset. The paper's findings and limits, for the study overall: The amount of clinical and demographic metadata varied by source and participant and was provided uncurated.

TCRbeta CDR3 regions were amplified from genomic DNA using the immunoSEQ Assay, a bias-controlled multiplex PCR. In the authors' own workflow: Within the assay, amplification of reference gene primers was used to estimate how many nucleated cells each sample contained. To quantify the absolute abundance of each unique TCRbeta CDR3 rearrangement, sequence reads were collapsed and filtered. Productive Simpson clonality was computed per sample as the square root of Simpson's diversity index over productive rearrangements. TCRdb took this table from immuneACCESS and kept in-frame rearrangements with V and J called. Such tables lack part of the clones; where checked against another copy, unresolved V genes explain under half of the gap, and the rest is unexplained. D and trimming come from the DNA, and the V and J calls and clone size come from that table. The sample yields a few hundred thousand clones; roughly four fifths were counted once. Clones ranked in the top ten supply approximately 3.5% of the sample.

After removal of 5 bases from V and 4 bases from J, the junction retains 5 bases not matched to a gene. The germline V gene sets CDR1 to MDHEN and CDR2 to SYDVKM. The CDR3 runs 15 amino acids, cysteine and phenylalanine included. Only CDR3 DNA is held: 45 bases, read in frame from base 1. Details on this clone: There is no known antigen for this receptor. The input lacks base qualities; no much larger clone sits a single base away.

The collaborating institutions used their own protocols to collect whole blood in K2EDTA tubes. Collaborator samples were shipped for TCRbeta analysis as frozen whole blood, isolated PBMCs, or DNA extracted from either sample type. This receptor was obtained from a young woman with acute or convalescent COVID-19. The receptor chain draws on TRBV28 and TRBJ2-7; 13 central bases correspond to TRBD2. Sequenced material: peripheral blood. The CDR3 protein is CASSRGTSGTYEQYF. The DNA is TGTGCCAGCAGTCGTGGGACTAGCGGGACATACGAGCAGTACTTC.